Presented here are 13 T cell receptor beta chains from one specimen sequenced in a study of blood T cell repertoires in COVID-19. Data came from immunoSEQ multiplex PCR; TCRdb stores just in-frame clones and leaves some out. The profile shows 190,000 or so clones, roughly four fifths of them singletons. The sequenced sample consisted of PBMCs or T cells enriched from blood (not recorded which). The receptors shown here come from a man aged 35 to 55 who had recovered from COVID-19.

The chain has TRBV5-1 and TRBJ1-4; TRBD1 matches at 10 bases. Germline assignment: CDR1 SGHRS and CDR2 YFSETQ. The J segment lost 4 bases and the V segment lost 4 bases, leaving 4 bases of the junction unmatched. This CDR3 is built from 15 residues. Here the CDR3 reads CASSEGTGVNEKLFF. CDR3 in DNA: TGCGCCAGCAGCGAAGGGACAGGGGTTAATGAAAAACTGTTTTTT.

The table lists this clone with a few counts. CDR3 in amino acids: CASSQDPAGQVNTGELFF. Written as DNA, the CDR3 is TGTGCCAGCAGCCAAGATCCGGCGGGACAGGTGAACACCGGGGAGCTGTTTTTT. The chain recombines TRBV4-2 with TRBJ2-2, with 8 bases fitting TRBD1. Germline loops: CDR1 LGHNA, CDR2 YNFKEQ. This CDR3 contains 18 residues. With V trimmed by 0 bases and J by 1 base, 7 bases remained unmatched.

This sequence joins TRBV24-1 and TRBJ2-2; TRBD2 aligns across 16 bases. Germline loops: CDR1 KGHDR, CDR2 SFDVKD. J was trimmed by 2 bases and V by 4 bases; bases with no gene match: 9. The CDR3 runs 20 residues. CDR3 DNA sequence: TGTGCCACCAGTGACCCGGGACTAGCGGGAGGGGGTCTAAACACCGGGGAGCTGTTTTTT. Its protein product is CATSDPGLAGGGLNTGELFF.

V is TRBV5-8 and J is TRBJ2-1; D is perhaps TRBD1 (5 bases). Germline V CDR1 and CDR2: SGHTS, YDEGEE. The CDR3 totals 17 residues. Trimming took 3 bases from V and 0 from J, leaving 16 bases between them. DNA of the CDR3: TGTGCCAGCAGCTCCCCCAGACAGTCGAGCTCCTACAATGAGCAGTTCTTC. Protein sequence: CASSSPRQSSSYNEQFF.

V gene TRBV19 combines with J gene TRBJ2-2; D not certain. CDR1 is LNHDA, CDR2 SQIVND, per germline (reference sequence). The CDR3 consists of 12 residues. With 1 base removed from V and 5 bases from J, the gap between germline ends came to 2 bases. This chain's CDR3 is CASSIVTGELFF. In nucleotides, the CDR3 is TGTGCCAGTAGTATAGTAACCGGGGAGCTGTTTTTT.

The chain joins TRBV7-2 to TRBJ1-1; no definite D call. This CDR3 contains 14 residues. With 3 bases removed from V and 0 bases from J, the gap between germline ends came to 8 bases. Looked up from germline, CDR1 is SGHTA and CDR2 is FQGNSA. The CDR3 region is CASSFGLMNTEAFF. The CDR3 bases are TGTGCCAGCAGCTTCGGACTGATGAACACTGAAGCTTTCTTT.

The CDR3 sequence: CASSYLGQDAVLFF. DNA for the CDR3: TGTGCCAGCAGTTACTTGGGGCAAGACGCGGTCCTGTTTTTT. The rearrangement uses TRBV6-5 and TRBJ1-4, with D possibly TRBD1 on 5 matching bases. The V gene's germline CDR1 is MNHEY and CDR2 SVGAGI. The CDR3 contains 14 residues. V dropped 1 base and J dropped 14 bases, with 17 bases sitting between them.

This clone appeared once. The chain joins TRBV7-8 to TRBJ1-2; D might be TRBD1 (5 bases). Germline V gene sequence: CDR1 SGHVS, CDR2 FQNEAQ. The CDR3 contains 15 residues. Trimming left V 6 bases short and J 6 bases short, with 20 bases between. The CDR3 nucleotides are TGTGCCAGCAGGGGCGCGAGAGTGGGGGGAAATGGCTACACCTTC. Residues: CASRGARVGGNGYTF.

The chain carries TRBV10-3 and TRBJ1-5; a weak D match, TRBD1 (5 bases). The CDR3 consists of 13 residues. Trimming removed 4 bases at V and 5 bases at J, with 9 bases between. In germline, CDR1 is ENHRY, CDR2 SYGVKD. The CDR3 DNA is TGTGCCATCAGTGTGACAGAGGATCAGCCCCAGCATTTT. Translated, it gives CAISVTEDQPQHF.

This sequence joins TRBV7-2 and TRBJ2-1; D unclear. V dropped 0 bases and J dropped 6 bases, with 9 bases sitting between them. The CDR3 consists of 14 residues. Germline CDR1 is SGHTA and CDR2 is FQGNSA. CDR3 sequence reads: CASSLAYSSNEQFF. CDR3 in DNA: TGTGCCAGCAGCTTAGCCTACAGTAGCAATGAGCAGTTCTTC.

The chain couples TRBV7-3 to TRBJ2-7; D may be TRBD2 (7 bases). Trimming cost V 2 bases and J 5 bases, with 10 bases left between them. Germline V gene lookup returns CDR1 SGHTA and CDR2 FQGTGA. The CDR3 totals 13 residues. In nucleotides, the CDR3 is TGTGCCAGCAGCTTATGGGGGGGCCACGAGCAGTACTTC. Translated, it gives CASSLWGGHEQYF.

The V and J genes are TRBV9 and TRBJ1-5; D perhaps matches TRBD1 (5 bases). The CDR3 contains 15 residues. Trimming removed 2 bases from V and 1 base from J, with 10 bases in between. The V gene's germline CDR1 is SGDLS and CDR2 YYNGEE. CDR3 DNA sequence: TGTGCCAGCAGCGTGACAGCTTCAAGCAATCAGCCCCAGCATTTT. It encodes CASSVTASSNQPQHF.

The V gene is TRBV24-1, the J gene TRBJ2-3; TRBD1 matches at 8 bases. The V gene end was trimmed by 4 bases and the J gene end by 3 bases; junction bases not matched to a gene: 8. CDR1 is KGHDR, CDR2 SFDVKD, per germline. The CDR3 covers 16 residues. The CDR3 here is CATSDPIGQGTDTQYF. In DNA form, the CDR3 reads TGTGCCACCAGTGACCCCATCGGACAGGGAACAGATACGCAGTATTTT.